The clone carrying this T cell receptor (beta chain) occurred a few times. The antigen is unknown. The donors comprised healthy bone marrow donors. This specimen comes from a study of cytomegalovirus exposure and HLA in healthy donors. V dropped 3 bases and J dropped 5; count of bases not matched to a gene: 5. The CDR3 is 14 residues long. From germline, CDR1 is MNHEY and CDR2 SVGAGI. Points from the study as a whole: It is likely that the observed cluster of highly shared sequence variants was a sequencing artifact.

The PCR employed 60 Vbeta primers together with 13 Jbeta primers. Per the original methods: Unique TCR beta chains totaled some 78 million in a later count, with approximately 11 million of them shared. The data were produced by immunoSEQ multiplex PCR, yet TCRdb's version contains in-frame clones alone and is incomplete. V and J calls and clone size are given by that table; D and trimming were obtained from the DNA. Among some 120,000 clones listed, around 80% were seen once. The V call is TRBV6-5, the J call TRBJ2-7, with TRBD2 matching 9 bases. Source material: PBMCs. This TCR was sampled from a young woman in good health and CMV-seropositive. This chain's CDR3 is CASSYSGGPHEQYF. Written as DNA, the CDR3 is TGTGCCAGCAGTTATAGCGGGGGCCCCCACGAGCAGTACTTC.